Below, 11 T cell receptor beta chains from the same sample are listed, as sequenced in a study of blood T cells in healthy people across ages. A J-beta primer mix and a sample-barcoded 5' primer were used in a second PCR of about 7 to 12 cycles. TCRdb analysed the 5' RACE reads with MiXCR anew, one entry per CDR3 protein. The table has over a million distinct CDR3 sequences, approximately 42% seen once; the top ten hold approximately 4%. What was sequenced was blood. These receptors all come from a woman between 18 and 29 years old in good health.

The gene calls are TRBV20-1 and TRBJ2-7, with 11 bases matching TRBD2. With 1 base clipped from V and 7 bases from J, the junction kept 18 bases outside the gene matches. Germline V lookup: CDR1 DFQATT, CDR2 SNEGSKA (reference sequence). The length of the CDR3 is 18 residues. The CDR3, as DNA: TGCAGTGCTAGAGGAATAGGCCTAGCGGGAGGCCTAGACAATGAGCAGTACTTC. Encoded protein: CSARGIGLAGGLDNEQYF.

The genes are TRBV20-1 and TRBJ1-4, with 8 bases aligning to TRBD1. Trimming removed 6 bases from V and 4 bases from J; junction bases left unmatched: 4. The CDR3 is 13 residues long. Germline V gives CDR1 DFQATT, CDR2 SNEGSKA (reference sequence). The CDR3 here is CSAGDRNNEKLFF. The DNA of the CDR3 is TGCAGTGCCGGGGACAGGAATAATGAAAAACTGTTTTTT.

The rearrangement links TRBV6-2 or TRBV6-3 to TRBJ1-2; D perhaps matches TRBD1 (6 bases). Germline CDR1 and CDR2: MNHEY and SVGEGT. CDR3 size: 15 residues. V shed 5 bases and J shed 8 bases, with 21 bases lying between them. CDR3 sequence (DNA): TGTGCCAGCAGTGACGCTTTCAGGGGCGAGCGCGGCTACACCTTC. Protein product: CASSDAFRGERGYTF.

This clonotype was recorded only once. The chain couples TRBV27 to TRBJ1-6, with a weak D call TRBD1 (5 bases). V shed 5 bases and J shed 7 bases, with 12 bases lying between them. The length of the CDR3 is 14 residues. Germline loops: CDR1 MNHEY, CDR2 SMNVEV (reference sequence). CDR3 in DNA: TGTGCCAGCAGTCCCAGGGAACGGAATTCACCCCTCCACTTT. This gives the protein CASSPRERNSPLHF.

The V gene is TRBV10-3, the J gene TRBJ2-1; 11 bases map to TRBD1. Germline lookup yields CDR1 ENHRY and CDR2 SYGVKD. The trim removed 10 bases at V and 1 base at J, leaving 3 bases unmatched. The CDR3 contains 14 residues. The CDR3 here is CASGQGASYNEQFF. CDR3 in DNA: TGTGCCAGCGGACAGGGGGCTTCCTACAATGAGCAGTTCTTC.

This clonotype was recorded many times. J is TRBJ2-1 and V is TRBV3-1, with 8 bases fitting TRBD1. The germline gives CDR1 LGHDT, CDR2 YNNKEL (reference sequence). Losses at the gene ends were 4 bases for V and 2 bases for J; bases not matched to a gene: 4. This CDR3 is 15 amino acids long. This CDR3 reads CASSPRTGTYNEQFF. CDR3 in DNA: TGTGCCAGCAGCCCCCGGACAGGGACCTACAATGAGCAGTTCTTC.

This clonotype occurred a few times. V usage is TRBV11-2 and J usage is TRBJ2-1; no definite D call. The CDR3 is 14 amino acids. V lost 5 bases to trimming and J lost 8 bases, with 16 bases between them. The germline gives CDR1 SGHAT, CDR2 FQNNGV. The CDR3, as DNA: TGTGCCAGCAGCCTTCCCGCCCAAAATTATGAGCAGTTCTTC. It yields the protein CASSLPAQNYEQFF.

The chain uses TRBV29-1 and TRBJ2-1, with 12 bases identical to TRBD2. The V and J ends lost 4 bases and 2 bases, in that order; junction bases with no gene match: 6. From germline, CDR1 is SQVTM and CDR2 ANQGSEA. This CDR3 contains 16 residues. The DNA of the CDR3 is TGCAGCGTTGCCGGACTAGCGGGATACACCTACAATGAGCAGTTCTTC. Residues: CSVAGLAGYTYNEQFF.

In this sample, this clonotype turned up a few times. The CDR3 coding sequence is TGTGCCAGCAGCTCACCGGGACAGGGGGCAATCCAGTTCTTC. This encodes CASSSPGQGAIQFF. The chain recombines TRBV11-3 with TRBJ2-1; 12 nucleotides align to TRBD1. Trimming cost V 4 bases and J 13 bases; bases outside gene matches: 8. Germline lookup yields CDR1 SGHNT and CDR2 YENEEA. The CDR3 spans 14 residues.

This clonotype has more than one count but fewer than ten. The V call is TRBV11-2, the J call TRBJ2-5, with a possible D match to TRBD1 (6 bases). Trimming took off 5 bases at V and 5 bases at J, with 18 bases between the two ends. The V gene's germline CDR1 is SGHAT and CDR2 FQNNGV. This CDR3 comprises 15 residues. The CDR3 DNA reads as TGTGCCAGCAGCGAGGCCTCATACAGGGAGGAGACCCAGTACTTC. Translation gives CASSEASYREETQYF.

This clonotype was recorded at least ten times. The chain carries TRBV25-1 and TRBJ2-1; TRBD1 might be the D (5 bases). Germline V gene sequence: CDR1 MGHDK, CDR2 SYGVNS. Trimming shortened V by 2 bases and J by 0 bases, and 20 bases separated the two germline ends. The CDR3 loop spans 19 amino acids. In DNA form, the CDR3 reads TGTGCCAGCAGTGAAAGGGGTCCCAATAGCAGAACCTCCTACAATGAGCAGTTCTTC. This sequence encodes CASSERGPNSRTSYNEQFF.